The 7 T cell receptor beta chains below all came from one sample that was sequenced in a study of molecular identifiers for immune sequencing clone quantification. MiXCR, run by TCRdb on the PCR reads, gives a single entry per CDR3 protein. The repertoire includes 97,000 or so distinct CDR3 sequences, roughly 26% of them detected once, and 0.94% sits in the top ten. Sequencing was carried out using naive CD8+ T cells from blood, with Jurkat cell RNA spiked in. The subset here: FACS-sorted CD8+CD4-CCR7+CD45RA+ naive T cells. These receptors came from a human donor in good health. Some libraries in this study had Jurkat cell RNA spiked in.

The CDR3 region has the DNA TGCGCCAGCAGCCAAGAACCAGCGGGGGGGCCTCGATACGAGCAGTACTTC. It translates to CASSQEPAGGPRYEQYF. V gene TRBV4-3 combines with J gene TRBJ2-7; 10 nucleotides line up with TRBD2. Trimming cost V 0 bases and J 4 bases; bases outside gene matches: 9. The germline CDR1 and CDR2 sequences are LGHNA and YSLEER. The CDR3 consists of 17 residues.

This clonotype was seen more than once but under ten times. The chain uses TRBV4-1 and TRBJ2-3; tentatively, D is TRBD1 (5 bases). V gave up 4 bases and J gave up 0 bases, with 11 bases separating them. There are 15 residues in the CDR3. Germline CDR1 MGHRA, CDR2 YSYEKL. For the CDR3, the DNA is TGCGCCAGCAGCCTGGACACAACTAGCACAGATACGCAGTATTTT. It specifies CASSLDTTSTDTQYF.

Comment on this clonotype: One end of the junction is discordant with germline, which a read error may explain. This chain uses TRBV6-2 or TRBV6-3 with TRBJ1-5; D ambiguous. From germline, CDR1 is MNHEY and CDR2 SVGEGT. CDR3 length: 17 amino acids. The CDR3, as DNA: TGTGCCAGCAGTTACGGCAGTCCCCCGGGGAGCAATCCGCCCCCGCATTTT. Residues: CASSYGSPPGSNPPPHF.

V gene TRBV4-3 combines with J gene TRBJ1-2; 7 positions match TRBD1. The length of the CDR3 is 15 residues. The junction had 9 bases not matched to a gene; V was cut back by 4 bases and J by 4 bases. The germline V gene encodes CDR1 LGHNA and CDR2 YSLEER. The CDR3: CASSRHRGTTYGYTF. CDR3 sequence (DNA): TGCGCCAGCAGCCGACACAGGGGTACTACCTATGGCTACACCTTC.

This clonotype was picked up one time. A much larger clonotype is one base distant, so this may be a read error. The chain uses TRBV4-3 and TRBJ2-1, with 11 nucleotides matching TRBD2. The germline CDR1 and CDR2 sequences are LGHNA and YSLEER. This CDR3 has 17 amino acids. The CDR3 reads CASSQEKLAGASDEQLF. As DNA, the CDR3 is TGCGCCAGCAGCCAGGAGAAACTAGCGGGAGCGTCAGATGAGCAGCTCTTC.

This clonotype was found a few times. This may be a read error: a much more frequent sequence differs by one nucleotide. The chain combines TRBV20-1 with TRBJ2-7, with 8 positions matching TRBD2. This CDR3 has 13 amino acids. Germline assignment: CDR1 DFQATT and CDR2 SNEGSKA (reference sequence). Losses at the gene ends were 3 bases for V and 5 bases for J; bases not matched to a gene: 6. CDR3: CSASSGATNEQYF. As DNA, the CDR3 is TGCAGTGCTAGTAGCGGGGCCACCAACGAGCAGTACTTC.

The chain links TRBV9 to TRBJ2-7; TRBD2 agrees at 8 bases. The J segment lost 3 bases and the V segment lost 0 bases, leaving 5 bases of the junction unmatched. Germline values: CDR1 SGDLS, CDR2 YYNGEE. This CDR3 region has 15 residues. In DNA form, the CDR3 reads TGTGCCAGCAGCGTAGCTTGGACTAGCAACTACGAGCAGTACTTC. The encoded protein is CASSVAWTSNYEQYF.